The clone carrying this TCR beta chain was seen once. The data stem from a study of radiation and T cells in renal cell carcinoma. Profiling relied on immunoSEQ multiplex PCR, and the TCRdb table lists in-frame clones only, not all of them. The profile shows 20,000 or so clones, about 51% of them singletons. Sample treatment: 15 Gy SBRT to primary tumor, nephrectomy 4 weeks later. CDR3 length: 15 residues. Germline V lookup: CDR1 SNHLY, CDR2 FYNNEI. Trimming took off 10 bases at V and 0 bases at J, with 19 bases between the two ends. This sequence was found in a woman aged 45-60 years with renal cell carcinoma. The sequencing used tumor tissue, collected from a patient whose treatment included radiotherapy and nephrectomy. The rearrangement uses TRBV2 and TRBJ2-7; D might be TRBD1 (5 bases). CDR3 coding DNA: TGTGCCATCACCACGACGGACACCAGCTCCTACGAGCAGTACTTC. Protein product: CAITTTDTSSYEQYF.